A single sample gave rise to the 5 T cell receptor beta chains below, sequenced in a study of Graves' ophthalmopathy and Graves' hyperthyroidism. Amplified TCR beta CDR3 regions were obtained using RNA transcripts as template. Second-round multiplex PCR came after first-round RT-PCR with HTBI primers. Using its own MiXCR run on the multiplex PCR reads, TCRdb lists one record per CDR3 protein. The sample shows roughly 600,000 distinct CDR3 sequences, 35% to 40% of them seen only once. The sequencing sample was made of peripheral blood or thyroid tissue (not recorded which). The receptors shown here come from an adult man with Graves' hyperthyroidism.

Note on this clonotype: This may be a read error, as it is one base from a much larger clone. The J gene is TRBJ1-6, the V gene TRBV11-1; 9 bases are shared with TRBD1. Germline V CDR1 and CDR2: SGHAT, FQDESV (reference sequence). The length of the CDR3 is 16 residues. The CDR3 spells CVSSRYRQGDNSPLHF. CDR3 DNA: TGTGTCAGCAGCAGATACAGACAGGGGGATAATTCACCCCTCCACTTT.

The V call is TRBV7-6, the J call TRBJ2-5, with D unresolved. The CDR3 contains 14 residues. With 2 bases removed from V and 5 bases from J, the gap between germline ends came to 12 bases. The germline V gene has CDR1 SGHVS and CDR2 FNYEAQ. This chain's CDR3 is CASSLPLVGETQYF. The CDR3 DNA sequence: TGTGCCAGCAGCTTACCTCTAGTCGGGGAGACCCAGTACTTC. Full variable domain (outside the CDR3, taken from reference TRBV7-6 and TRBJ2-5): GAGVSQSPRYKVTKRGQDVALRCDPISGHVSLYWYRQALGQGPEFLTYFNYEAQQDKSGLPNDRFSAERPEGSISTLTIQRTEQRDSAMYRCASSLPLVGETQYFGPGTRLLVL.

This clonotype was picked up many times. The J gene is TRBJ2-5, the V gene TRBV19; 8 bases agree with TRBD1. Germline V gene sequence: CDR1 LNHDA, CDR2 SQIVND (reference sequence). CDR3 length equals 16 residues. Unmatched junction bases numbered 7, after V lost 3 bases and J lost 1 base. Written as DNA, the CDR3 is TGTGCCAGTAGTATCCCCTCTGGACAGGGCCAAGAGACCCAGTACTTC. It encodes CASSIPSGQGQETQYF.

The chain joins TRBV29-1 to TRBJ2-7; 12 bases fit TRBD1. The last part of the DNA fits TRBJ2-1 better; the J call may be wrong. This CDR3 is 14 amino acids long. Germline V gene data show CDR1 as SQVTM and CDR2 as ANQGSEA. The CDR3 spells CSVVGGQGANEQFF. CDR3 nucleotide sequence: TGCAGCGTTGTAGGGGGACAGGGGGCAAATGAGCAGTTCTTC.

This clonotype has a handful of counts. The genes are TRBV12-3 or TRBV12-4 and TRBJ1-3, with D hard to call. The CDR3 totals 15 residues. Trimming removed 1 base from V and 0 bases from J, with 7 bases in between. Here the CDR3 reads CASSLGGPSGNTIYF. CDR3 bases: TGTGCCAGCAGTTTAGGAGGACCCTCTGGAAACACCATATATTTT.